These 18 T cell receptor beta chains originate from one sample sequenced in a study of T-cell reconstitution after alpha-beta-depleted transplantation in children. Unique molecular identifiers tagged the TCRbeta library. MiXCR, run by TCRdb on the PCR reads, gives a single entry per CDR3 protein. In the table there are around 960,000 distinct CDR3 sequences, roughly 29% of which are singletons. Sequences were derived from PBMCs, mostly from graft donor cells, sampled 360 days after TCRalphabeta/CD19-depleted stem cell transplant. These TCRs come from a boy less than two years old who had a stem cell transplant for SCID, so the T cells may come from the graft donor.

This chain uses TRBV12-3 or TRBV12-4 with TRBJ1-1, with 7 bases fitting TRBD1. Germline trimming cut 6 bases from V and 4 bases from J; bases unmatched to any gene: 5. The CDR3 runs to 13 residues. The CDR3 nucleotides read TGTGCCAGCAGAGCCACAGGGGCCACTGAAGCTTTCTTT. Amino acids: CASRATGATEAFF.

The CDR3 here is CASSFAAGRPRYSNQPQHF. The CDR3 DNA sequence: TGTGCCAGCAGTTTCGCGGCCGGCAGACCCCGATATAGCAATCAGCCCCAGCATTTT. This sequence joins TRBV28 and TRBJ1-5; D ambiguous. The CDR3 loop spans 19 amino acids. Trimming shortened V by 3 bases and J by 0 bases, and 21 bases separated the two germline ends. Germline V gene lookup returns CDR1 MDHEN and CDR2 SYDVKM.

V usage is TRBV20-1 and J usage is TRBJ2-1; D might be TRBD2 (5 bases). This CDR3 has 14 residues. V lost 3 bases, J lost 0 bases, and 9 bases lay in between. Germline lookup yields CDR1 DFQATT and CDR2 SNEGSKA (reference sequence). The CDR3 loop is CSARWTDSYNEQFF. In nucleotides, the CDR3 is TGCAGTGCTAGGTGGACTGACTCCTACAATGAGCAGTTCTTC.

The V call is TRBV11-2, the J call TRBJ2-1, with D perhaps matching TRBD2 (7 bases). V was shortened by 2 bases and J by 6 bases, with 14 bases between the two germline ends. The CDR3 spans 15 residues. Germline CDR1 SGHAT, CDR2 FQNNGV. DNA of the CDR3: TGTGCCAGCAGCTTAAGAGGGGGGGCCCTCAATGAGCAGTTCTTC. This gives the protein CASSLRGGALNEQFF.

The V call is TRBV6-1, the J call TRBJ2-5; D ambiguous. The CDR3 is 15 amino acids. With 6 bases removed from V and 1 base from J, the gap between germline ends came to 15 bases. Germline CDR1 and CDR2: MNHNS and SASEGT. CDR3 amino acids: CASSRLEYRQETQYF. CDR3 in DNA: TGTGCCAGCAGCCGCCTCGAATACCGCCAAGAGACCCAGTACTTC.

This sequence joins TRBV5-1 and TRBJ2-1, with TRBD1 as a possible D gene (6 bases). The V gene lost 5 bases and the J gene lost 0 bases, with 12 bases spanning the gap. CDR1 is SGHRS and CDR2 is YFSETQ in the germline V gene. The CDR3 consists of 15 residues. CDR3 region: CASREGVSSYNEQFF. CDR3 nucleotides: TGCGCCAGCAGAGAGGGGGTTAGCTCCTACAATGAGCAGTTCTTC.

With regard to this clonotype: Compared with germline, one end of the junction differs, possibly owing to a read error. The rearrangement joins TRBV6-6 to TRBJ1-1; 9 bases match TRBD1. CDR3 size: 12 residues. Germline V lookup: CDR1 MNHNY, CDR2 SVGAGI (reference sequence). CDR3 nucleotide sequence: TGTGCCAGCAGTTACCCGGGACAGGGAACTCACTTT. Translating gives CASSYPGQGTHF.

This clonotype turned up a few times. The chain joins TRBV5-4 to TRBJ1-6; D is uncertain. V lost 4 bases to trimming and J lost 9 bases, with 14 bases between them. Germline values: CDR1 SGHNT, CDR2 YYREEE (reference sequence). The CDR3 is made up of 14 amino acids. CDR3: CASSLLGLGSPLHF. The DNA of the CDR3 is TGTGCCAGCAGCCTCCTCGGTCTCGGTTCACCCCTCCACTTT.

The chain employs TRBV3-1 and TRBJ2-5; no reliable D call. This CDR3 region has 14 residues. Trimming took off 1 base at V and 1 base at J, with 7 bases between the two ends. Germline V gene sequence: CDR1 LGHDT, CDR2 YNNKEL (reference sequence). The CDR3 loop is CASSQATGQETQYF. Here the CDR3 DNA reads TGTGCCAGCAGCCAAGCGACGGGCCAAGAGACCCAGTACTTC.

This chain joins TRBV2 and TRBJ2-5, with D possibly matching TRBD1 (5 bases). Deletions cut 6 bases from V and 1 base from J, with 18 bases between. The CDR3 consists of 16 residues. Germline V lookup: CDR1 SNHLY, CDR2 FYNNEI. Here the CDR3 DNA reads TGTGCCAGCAGCGTAGGGGCCTTTTGTCTCCAAGAGACCCAGTACTTC. This sequence encodes CASSVGAFCLQETQYF.

The sample holds a few counts of this clonotype. The chain carries TRBV19 and TRBJ1-5; D may be TRBD1 (6 bases). V shed 5 bases and J shed 7 bases, with 15 bases lying between them. The V gene's germline CDR1 is LNHDA and CDR2 SQIVND (reference sequence). This CDR3 region has 14 residues. CDR3 residues: CASSLDRFGQPQHF. The DNA of the CDR3 is TGTGCCAGTAGTTTGGACAGATTTGGGCAGCCCCAGCATTTT.

DNA of the CDR3: TGTGCCAGCAGTGAAGGGCTCGGTAGCAATCAGCCCCAGCATTTT. It translates to CASSEGLGSNQPQHF. This rearrangement joins TRBV2 to TRBJ1-5, with D unresolved. This CDR3 region has 15 residues. The V gene's germline CDR1 is SNHLY and CDR2 FYNNEI. Trimming stripped 1 base from V and 0 bases from J, with 7 bases between. Based on the CDR3 plus reference TRBV2 and TRBJ1-5, the full variable domain is EPEVTQTPSHQVTQMGQEVILRCVPISNHLYFYWYRQILGQKVEFLVSFYNNEISEKSEIFDDQFSVERPDGSNFTLKIRSTKLEDSAMYFCASSEGLGSNQPQHFGDGTRLSIL.

In this sample, this clonotype turned up a few times. The chain carries TRBV12-3 or TRBV12-4 and TRBJ2-3, with 10 bases aligning to TRBD1. The CDR3 is 16 residues long. V trimming: 7 bases; J trimming: 1 base; junction bases outside the gene matches: 8. The CDR3 coding sequence is TGTGCCAGCATTCGTCCCGGGACAGGGGGCACAGATACGCAGTATTTT. Amino acids: CASIRPGTGGTDTQYF.

To note about this clonotype: A read error may explain this, as a much larger clone is one base away. The chain couples TRBV29-1 to TRBJ2-7; 7 nucleotides line up with TRBD1. After removal of 4 bases from V and 2 bases from J, the junction contained 2 bases not matched to a gene. Germline-derived CDR1 and CDR2 are SQVTM and ANQGSEA. The CDR3 loop spans 12 amino acids. The CDR3 DNA sequence: TGCAGCGTTGGGGACAGTGCCTACGAGCAGTACTTC. It is translated as CSVGDSAYEQYF.

J is TRBJ2-5 and V is TRBV20-1, with D unclear. This CDR3 has 13 amino acids. Germline values: CDR1 DFQATT, CDR2 SNEGSKA (reference sequence). The ends were cut back, 1 base at V and 5 bases at J, with 11 bases in the middle. The CDR3 DNA reads as TGCAGTGCTAGAGCGGGCAGTTGGGAGACCCAGTACTTC. It is translated as CSARAGSWETQYF.

This clonotype was observed many times. V usage is TRBV6-1 and J usage is TRBJ1-3; the D is unclear. The CDR3 is made up of 13 amino acids. Trimming removed 9 bases from V and 3 bases from J, with 12 bases in between. Germline V gene sequence: CDR1 MNHNS, CDR2 SASEGT. CDR3 bases: TGTGCCAGTTTCCCTTCGGTTGGAAACACCATATATTTT. Protein product: CASFPSVGNTIYF.

The chain uses TRBV29-1 and TRBJ2-5; TRBD1 agrees at 8 bases. This CDR3 is built from 13 residues. Germline values: CDR1 SQVTM, CDR2 ANQGSEA. Trimming took 7 bases from V and 5 from J; bases not matched to a gene: 9. CDR3 in DNA: TGCAGCGGGAAGAGGGACAGGAGGGAGACCCAGTACTTC. The encoded protein is CSGKRDRRETQYF.

Concerning this clonotype: This may come from a read error, since a much larger clone is one base off. As the CDR3 is not closed by the conserved phenylalanine or tryptophan, this likely results from a read error. J is TRBJ2-1 and V is TRBV18; D unresolved. The CDR3 runs 13 residues. V was shortened by 2 bases and J by 7 bases, with 9 bases between the two germline ends. The V gene's germline CDR1 is KGHSH and CDR2 LQKENI. CDR3 bases: TGTGCCAGCTCACCATATCGCCTGAATGAGCAGTTCTAC. This gives the protein CASSPYRLNEQFY.